This is a list of T cell receptor beta chains from one sample in a study of siplizumab effects on memory and regulatory T cells. The table came from immunoSEQ multiplex PCR; TCRdb's copy has only in-frame clones and leaves some out. The data show 90,000 to 120,000 clones, 93% seen once. The sequenced material came from Tregs sorted from blood. The receptors were gathered from a human donor in good health. Each CDR3 is given with its conserved first and last residue. Fields, in order: CDR3 protein, CDR3 DNA, J gene, D gene, clone size, V gene. A D gene is named only where the DNA matches it firmly. Size is omitted from some rows. Given values are once, few, many or a class for expanded clones.

CDR3: CASGFNGTFYEMNTEAFF
DNA: TGTGCTAGTGGTTTCAACGGGACATTTTACGAAATGAACACTGAAGCTTTCTTT
J: TRBJ1-1
D: NA
size: NA
V: TRBV12-5

CDR3: CASSPILHRMKNEQFF
DNA: TGTGCCAGCTCACCTATACTCCACCGTATGAAAAATGAGCAGTTCTTC
J: TRBJ2-1
D: NA
size: NA
V: TRBV18

CDR3: CASSQGRSGPQHF
DNA: TGTGCCAGCAGCCAGGGACGGTCAGGGCCCCAGCATTTT
J: TRBJ1-5
D: NA
size: once
V: TRBV7-9

CDR3: CASSSSGLTDTQYF
DNA: TGTGCCAGCAGCTCCAGCGGTCTCACAGATACGCAGTATTTT
J: TRBJ2-3
D: NA
size: few
V: TRBV7-9

CDR3: CASSSLAGLEAFF
DNA: TGCGCCAGCAGCTCCCTTGCGGGACTAGAAGCTTTCTTT
J: TRBJ1-1
D: NA
size: NA
V: TRBV5-1

CDR3: CASSLRMNTGELFF
DNA: TGCGCCAGCAGCTTAAGAATGAACACCGGGGAGCTGTTTTTT
J: TRBJ2-2
D: NA
size: NA
V: TRBV5-1

CDR3: CASSQDRSKGRWGYTF
DNA: TGCGCCAGCAGCCAAGATCGAAGTAAGGGGCGGTGGGGCTACACCTTC
J: TRBJ1-2
D: NA
size: NA
V: TRBV4-1

CDR3: CASSLKGRTGQETQYF
DNA: TGTGCCAGCAGCCTAAAAGGTCGGACGGGGCAAGAGACCCAGTACTTC
J: TRBJ2-5
D: NA
size: NA
V: TRBV11-3

CDR3: CASRPRFLEHPYEQYF
DNA: TGTGCCAGCAGGCCCCGGTTTCTTGAACACCCCTACGAGCAGTACTTC
J: TRBJ2-7
D: NA
size: NA
V: TRBV27

CDR3: CAISTGPDYGYTF
DNA: TGTGCCATTTCGACAGGGCCGGACTATGGCTACACCTTC
J: TRBJ1-2
D: TRBD1
size: NA
V: TRBV10-3

CDR3: CASSRTSGTPTGELFF
DNA: TGTGCCAGCTCCCGGACTAGCGGGACTCCCACCGGGGAGCTGTTTTTT
J: TRBJ2-2
D: TRBD2
size: NA
V: TRBV18

CDR3: CASSRIPGMANTGELFF
DNA: TGTGCCAGCAGTCGCATACCGGGGATGGCGAACACCGGGGAGCTGTTTTTT
J: TRBJ2-2
D: NA
size: NA
V: TRBV27

CDR3: CSVEWSGTGDYGYTF
DNA: TGCAGCGTTGAATGGTCGGGGACAGGAGACTATGGCTACACCTTC
J: TRBJ1-2
D: TRBD1
size: NA
V: TRBV29-1

CDR3: CASSPGTSTYNEQFF
DNA: TGTGCCAGCTCACCTGGGACATCTACCTACAATGAGCAGTTCTTC
J: TRBJ2-1
D: NA
size: NA
V: TRBV18

CDR3: CASSLGVGQPQHF
DNA: TGTGCCAGTAGTTTAGGGGTCGGTCAGCCCCAGCATTTT
J: TRBJ1-5
D: NA
size: NA
V: TRBV19

CDR3: CASSARGSGNTIYF
DNA: TGTGCCAGCAGTGCCCGGGGCTCTGGAAACACCATATATTTT
J: TRBJ1-3
D: NA
size: NA
V: TRBV6-1